These 15 T cell receptor beta chains were all obtained from the same sample, sequenced in a study of brain T cells in children with intractable seizures. TCRdb's table, derived via immunoSEQ multiplex PCR, lists solely in-frame clones and lacks some. Found here are fewer than 85,000 clones, under 95% of them singletons; the top ten hold approximately 1.5%. The starting material was peripheral blood, obtained at surgery. These receptors originate from a boy less than two years old with tuberous sclerosis and intractable seizures.

CDR3 nucleotide sequence: TGTGCCAGCAGCGAAGGTCCGGGACTGGGCTATTACTACACCTTC. Translating it yields CASSEGPGLGYYYTF. The chain has TRBV5-6 and TRBJ1-2, with a weak D call TRBD1 (5 bases). CDR1 is SGHDT and CDR2 is YYEEEE in the germline V gene. Trimming pared 4 bases from V and 10 bases from J, leaving 23 bases between. This CDR3 comprises 15 residues.

J is TRBJ2-6 and V is TRBV3-1 (or the pseudogene TRBV3-2); tentatively, D is TRBD1 (6 bases). This CDR3 has 14 residues. Looked up from germline, CDR1 is LGHDT and CDR2 is YNNKEL (reference sequence). V shed 4 bases and J shed 6 bases, with 10 bases lying between them. The chain's CDR3 is CASSLRGTANVLTF. The CDR3 DNA is TGTGCCAGCAGCCTCAGGGGAACGGCCAACGTCCTGACTTTC.

The chain links TRBV5-1 to TRBJ1-1; 8 nucleotides agree with TRBD1. This CDR3 has 14 residues. The J segment lost 1 base and the V segment lost 4 bases, leaving 3 bases of the junction unmatched. CDR1 and CDR2 (germline): SGHRS, YFSETQ. CDR3 sequence (DNA): TGCGCCAGCAGCGTAGGACAGGGGAACACTGAAGCTTTCTTT. Translated: CASSVGQGNTEAFF. Full variable domain (remainder filled in from reference TRBV5-1 and TRBJ1-1): KAGVTQTPRYLIKTRGQQVTLSCSPISGHRSVSWYQQTPGQGLQFLFEYFSETQRNKGNFPGRFSGRQFSNSRSEMNVSTLELGDSALYLCASSVGQGNTEAFFGQGTRLTVV.

The chain joins TRBV7-6 to TRBJ2-2; D may correspond to TRBD1 or TRBD2 (5 bases each). Looked up from germline, CDR1 is SGHVS and CDR2 is FNYEAQ. V lost 4 bases, J lost 1 base, and 13 bases lay in between. This CDR3 is built from 16 residues. CDR3 sequence (DNA): TGTGCCAGCAGCTCCCGGGACGGAAAGAACACCGGGGAGCTGTTTTTT. This codes for CASSSRDGKNTGELFF.

The chain uses TRBV23-1 and TRBJ2-2; 9 bases map to TRBD1. TRBV23-1 qualifies as an ORF whose function is uncertain. V shed 3 bases and J 7 bases; nucleotides not matched to a gene: 9. This CDR3 is built from 16 residues. CDR3 region: CASSHPGQGGFGELFF. The CDR3 DNA is TGCGCCAGCAGTCATCCGGGACAGGGAGGCTTCGGGGAGCTGTTTTTT.

The chain joins TRBV5-1 to TRBJ2-7; TRBD1 agrees at 8 bases. The CDR3 loop spans 14 amino acids. CDR1 SGHRS and CDR2 YFSETQ come from the germline V gene. The V and J ends lost 4 bases and 3 bases, in that order; junction bases with no gene match: 6. The CDR3 region is CASSEGQVIYEQYF. The CDR3 DNA reads TGCGCCAGCAGCGAGGGACAGGTGATCTACGAGCAGTACTTC.

J is TRBJ2-1 and V is TRBV10-3, with a weak D call TRBD1 (5 bases). CDR1 and CDR2 (germline): ENHRY, SYGVKD. This CDR3 region has 15 residues. V was trimmed by 5 bases and J by 5 bases, leaving 16 bases between them. The CDR3 coding sequence is TGTGCCATCAGTAAAACAGGCGACCATGACAATGAGCAGTTCTTC. Protein: CAISKTGDHDNEQFF.

This clone was detected only once. V gene TRBV5-8 combines with J gene TRBJ2-1; D might be TRBD2 (5 bases). V gave up 3 bases and J gave up 3 bases, with 16 bases separating them. The germline V gene has CDR1 SGHTS and CDR2 YDEGEE. The length of the CDR3 is 16 residues. The CDR3 spells CASSWGWPRDYNEQFF. The CDR3 DNA reads as TGTGCCAGCAGCTGGGGTTGGCCTCGGGACTACAATGAGCAGTTCTTC. Full variable domain (remainder filled in from reference TRBV5-8 and TRBJ2-1): EAGVTQSPTHLIKTRGQQATLRCSPISGHTSVYWYQQALGLGLQFLLWYDEGEERNRGNFPPRFSGRQFPNYSSELNVNALELEDSALYLCASSWGWPRDYNEQFFGPGTRLTVL.

The V and J genes are TRBV5-1 and TRBJ2-5; maybe TRBD1 (5 bases). CDR3 size: 15 residues. Germline CDR1 and CDR2: SGHRS and YFSETQ. Trimming cost V 0 bases and J 1 base, with 10 bases left between them. The CDR3 here is CASSLDRTSQETQYF. In nucleotides, the CDR3 is TGCGCCAGCAGCTTGGACAGGACGTCCCAAGAGACCCAGTACTTC.

The chain has TRBV30 and TRBJ2-1; TRBD2 agrees at 8 bases. Germline V lookup: CDR1 GTSNPN, CDR2 SVGIG (reference sequence). The CDR3 loop spans 13 amino acids. With 3 bases clipped from V and 8 bases from J, the junction kept 6 bases outside the gene matches. The CDR3 loop reads CAWSGRARDEQFF. Here the CDR3 DNA reads TGTGCCTGGAGCGGGAGGGCCCGAGATGAGCAGTTCTTC.

The chain carries TRBV13 and TRBJ2-2, with D possibly being TRBD2 (5 bases). Germline V CDR1 and CDR2: PRHDT, FYEKMQ (reference sequence). CDR3 length equals 13 residues. V was cut by 3 bases and J by 5 bases, with 7 bases left in between. The CDR3 reads CASSFRGTGELFF. CDR3 in DNA: TGTGCCAGCAGCTTTAGAGGGACCGGGGAGCTGTTTTTT.

The gene calls are TRBV18 and TRBJ1-2; D is unresolved. The CDR3 consists of 11 residues. Germline lookup yields CDR1 KGHSH and CDR2 LQKENI. Trimming stripped 3 bases from V and 1 base from J, with 0 bases between. Here the CDR3 reads CASSPNYGYTF. The DNA for the CDR3 is TGTGCCAGCTCACCTAACTATGGCTACACCTTC. Full variable domain (outside the CDR3, taken from reference TRBV18 and TRBJ1-2): NAGVMQNPRHLVRRRGQEARLRCSPMKGHSHVYWYRQLPEEGLKFMVYLQKENIIDESGMPKERFSAEFPKEGPSILRIQQVVRGDSAAYFCASSPNYGYTFGSGTRLTVV.

The genes are TRBV7-9 and TRBJ2-3; D perhaps matches TRBD1 (5 bases). V was trimmed by 3 bases and J by 0 bases, leaving 13 bases between them. This CDR3 is built from 16 residues. CDR1 is SEHNR, CDR2 FQNEAQ, per germline (reference sequence). CDR3 bases: TGTGCCAGCAGCTTCAGGGCTACATCTAGCACAGATACGCAGTATTTT. This encodes CASSFRATSSTDTQYF.

The chain recombines TRBV7-9 with TRBJ2-7, with D hard to call. CDR1 and CDR2 (germline): SEHNR, FQNEAQ (reference sequence). This CDR3 has 12 residues. The V gene lost 5 bases and the J gene lost 2 bases, with 7 bases spanning the gap. The CDR3 region has the DNA TGTGCCAGCAGCCTCATTCCCTACGAGCAGTACTTC. It is translated as CASSLIPYEQYF.

The rearrangement joins TRBV7-8 to TRBJ2-7; TRBD2 might be the D (5 bases). The germline CDR1 and CDR2 sequences are SGHVS and FQNEAQ. Trimming took off 1 base at V and 5 bases at J, with 9 bases between the two ends. CDR3 size: 13 residues. The CDR3 DNA reads as TGTGCCAGCAGCTTAGGGCCCGGGGACGAGCAGTACTTC. Protein sequence: CASSLGPGDEQYF.